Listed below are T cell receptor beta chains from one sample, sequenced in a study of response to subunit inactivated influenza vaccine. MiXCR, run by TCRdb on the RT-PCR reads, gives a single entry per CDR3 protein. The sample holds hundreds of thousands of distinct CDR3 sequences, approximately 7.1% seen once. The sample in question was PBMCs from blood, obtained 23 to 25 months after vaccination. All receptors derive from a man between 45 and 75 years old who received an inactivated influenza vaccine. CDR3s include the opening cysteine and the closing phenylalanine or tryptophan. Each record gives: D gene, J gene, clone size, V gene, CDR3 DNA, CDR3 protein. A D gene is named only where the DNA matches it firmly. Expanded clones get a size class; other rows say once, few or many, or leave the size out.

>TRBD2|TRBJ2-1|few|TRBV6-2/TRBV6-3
TGTGCCAGCAGTGGACTAGCGGGGATATACAATGAGCAGTTCTTC
CASSGLAGIYNEQFF
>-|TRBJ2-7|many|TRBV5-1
TGCGCCAGCAGCTTGGCCTACGGGTACGAGCAGTACTTC
CASSLAYGYEQYF
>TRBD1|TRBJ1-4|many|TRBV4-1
TGCGCCAGCAGCCAAGCCGGGACAGGGGAGGCTACTAATGAAAAACTGTTTTTT
CASSQAGTGEATNEKLFF
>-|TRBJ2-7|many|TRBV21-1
TGTGCCAGCAGCAAAGAAAGGGAGATTACCTCCTACGAGCAGTACTTC
CASSKEREITSYEQYF
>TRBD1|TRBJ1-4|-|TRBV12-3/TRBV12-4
TGTGCCAGCAGTTCAGGGGGTGCTAATGAAAAACTGTTTTTT
CASSSGGANEKLFF
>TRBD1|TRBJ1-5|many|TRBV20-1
TGCAGTGCTAGACCGACAGGACAGGGCAATCAGCCCCAGCATTTT
CSARPTGQGNQPQHF
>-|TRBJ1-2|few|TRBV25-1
TGTGCCAGCAGTGTTGCAGACTATGGCTACACCTTC
CASSVADYGYTF
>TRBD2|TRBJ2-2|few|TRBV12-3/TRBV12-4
TGTGCCAGCAGCTCCTCTCGAGCGGGGAGGAACACCGGGGAGCTGTTTTTT
CASSSSRAGRNTGELFF
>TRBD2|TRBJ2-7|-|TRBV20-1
TGCAGTGCTATCCCCCCGGGGGGAGTCCCCTCATCGGACGAGCAGTACTTC
CSAIPPGGVPSSDEQYF
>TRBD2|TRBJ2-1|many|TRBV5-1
TGCGCCAGCAGCCGGACTAGCGGGGACTACAATGAGCAGTTCTTC
CASSRTSGDYNEQFF
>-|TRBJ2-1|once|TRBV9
TGTGCCAGCAGCGTAGGAATCCCCACCCTTTACGATGAGCAGTTCTTC
CASSVGIPTLYDEQFF
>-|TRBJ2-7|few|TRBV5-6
TGTGCCAGCAGCTTAAGGGCCTTATCGCGCTCCGAGCAGTACTTC
CASSLRALSRSEQYF
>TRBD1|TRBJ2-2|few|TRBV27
TGTGCCAGCAGTTTTGACAGGGGAAATCAACATGACACCGGGGAGCTGTTTTTT
CASSFDRGNQHDTGELFF
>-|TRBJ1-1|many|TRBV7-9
TGTGCCAGCAGCTTGGCCGGGAAGCTTTACACTGAAGCTTTCTTT
CASSLAGKLYTEAFF
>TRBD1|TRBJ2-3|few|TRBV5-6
TGTGCCAGCAGCCAACGGATTCAGGGGGCGCAGTATTTT
CASSQRIQGAQYF
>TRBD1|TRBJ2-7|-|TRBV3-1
TGTGCCAGCAGCCCGTCGGGACAGAAACTCGAGGGATTATACGAGCAGTACTTC
CASSPSGQKLEGLYEQYF
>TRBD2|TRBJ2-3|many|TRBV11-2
TGTGCCAGCAGCCACGCAATAGCGGGGGGGCTAATCACAGATACGCAGTATTTT
CASSHAIAGGLITDTQYF
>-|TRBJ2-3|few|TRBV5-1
TGCGCCAGCAGCAACACAGGGACCCTCACAGATACGCAGTATTTT
CASSNTGTLTDTQYF
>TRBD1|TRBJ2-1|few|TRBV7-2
TGTGCCAGCAGCTTCAAGACAGGGGGCACGAATGAGCAGTTCTTC
CASSFKTGGTNEQFF
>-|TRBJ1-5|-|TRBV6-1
TGTGCCAGCAGTGAAGCGCTTACCCACAGGGCTCAGCCCCAGCATTTT
CASSEALTHRAQPQHF
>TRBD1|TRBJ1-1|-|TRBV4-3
TGCGCCTGCAGCCAAGATCCTGGGACAGGGTCGAACACTGAAGCTTTCTTT
CACSQDPGTGSNTEAFF
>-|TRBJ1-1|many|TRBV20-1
TGCAGTGCTAGAGCTGGACACATGAACACTGAAGCTTTCTTT
CSARAGHMNTEAFF
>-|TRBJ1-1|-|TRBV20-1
TGCAGTGCTAGAGATAAGCATACAGGCCGGACTGAAGCTTTCTTT
CSARDKHTGRTEAFF
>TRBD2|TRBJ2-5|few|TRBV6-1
TGTGCCAGCAGTAGACTAGCGGAAGAGACCCAGTACTTC
CASSRLAEETQYF
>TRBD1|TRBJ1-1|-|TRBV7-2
TGTGCCAGCATGTATCTGGGGGGGACAGGGGAAGCTTTCTTT
CASMYLGGTGEAFF
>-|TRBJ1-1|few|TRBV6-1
TGTGCCAGCAGCCCCTCGTGGGGGGAAGGCACTGAAGCTTTCTTT
CASSPSWGEGTEAFF
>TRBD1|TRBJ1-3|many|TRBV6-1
TGTGCCAGCAGCCCTCCTCCGGGACAGGGGACTGGAAACACCATATATTTT
CASSPPPGQGTGNTIYF
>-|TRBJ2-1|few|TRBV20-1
TGCAGTGCTAGAACAGTCGCCTTAAGCTCCTACAATGAGCAGTTCTTC
CSARTVALSSYNEQFF
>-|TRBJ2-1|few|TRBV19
TGTGCCAGTAGTATGATGTGGGGGGATGAGCAGTTCTTC
CASSMMWGDEQFF